This T cell receptor beta chain was sequenced in a study of CD8 T cells in Susac syndrome. RNA amounts of roughly 0.5 to 1 ug underwent reverse transcription with random hexamers. Multiplex immunoSEQ PCR targeted 54 Vbeta and 13 Jbeta TCR beta segments. TCRdb fed the immunoSEQ multiplex PCR reads into MiXCR, producing one record per CDR3 protein. The table has 200,000 or so distinct CDR3 sequences, roughly 96% seen once. The germline V gene encodes CDR1 MNHEY and CDR2 SMNVEV (reference sequence). The V segment lost 7 bases and the J segment 4 bases; nucleotides outside the gene matches: 7. The CDR3 covers 16 residues. From blood CD8+ and CD4+ T cells, TCR beta sequences were generated. The multiple sclerosis controls were treatment-naive patients, and their relapsing-remitting disease was stable or active. The CD8+ and CD4+ T cells were isolated magnetically using a negative isolation approach, whereas the TEMRA cells were enriched by FACS.

Source material: CD4+ T cells from PBMCs. The chain uses TRBV27 and TRBJ2-6; 10 nucleotides line up with TRBD1. The receptor's source is a human donor with multiple sclerosis. CDR3 loop: CASKGTGVWGANVLTF. DNA of the CDR3: TGTGCCAGCAAGGGGACAGGGGTGTGGGGGGCCAACGTCCTGACTTTC.